The sequence of this T cell receptor (beta chain) was determined in a study of blood T cell repertoires in COVID-19. Germline trimming cut 4 bases from V and 4 bases from J; bases unmatched to any gene: 9. In germline, CDR1 is SGHTA, CDR2 FQGNSA. CDR3 length: 15 residues. Some clones are missing from TCRdb's copy, which holds only in-frame ones; the method was immunoSEQ multiplex PCR. The profile shows fewer than 200,000 clones, almost 85% of them singletons. This sequence joins TRBV7-2 and TRBJ2-7; TRBD2 matches 8 bases. Sequencing used peripheral blood. The clonotype comes from a man aged 35-49 years who had recovered from COVID-19. DNA of the CDR3: TGTGCCAGCAGCTCCGCGGGGGGTCCTTTTTACGAGCAGTACTTC. Encoded protein: CASSSAGGPFYEQYF.